Shown below are 28 T cell receptor beta chains from a single sample sequenced in a study of cytomegalovirus exposure and HLA in healthy donors. PCR primers comprised 60 Vbeta and 13 Jbeta primers. The repertoire was sequenced with immunoSEQ multiplex PCR; TCRdb's copy has only in-frame clones and lacks some. The sample records 160,000 or so clones, 82% being singletons. Specimen: PBMCs. These receptors were obtained from a woman between 45 and 65 years old in good health and CMV-seropositive.

Note on this clone: No conserved phenylalanine or tryptophan is present at the end of the CDR3, so a read error is the likely explanation. The chain has TRBV18 and TRBJ2-2; D call uncertain. There are 12 residues in the CDR3. V was pared by 5 bases and J by 6 bases, with 7 bases between. Germline assignment: CDR1 KGHSH and CDR2 LQKENI. The CDR3 DNA sequence: TGTGCCAGCTCATCCACATCCGGGGAGCTGTTTCTT. It encodes CASSSTSGELFL.

The chain employs TRBV7-9 and TRBJ2-7; TRBD2 matches 13 bases. After removal of 5 bases from V and 1 base from J, the junction contained 5 bases not matched to a gene. The CDR3 sequence is 16 residues long. Germline CDR1 and CDR2: SEHNR and FQNEAQ (reference sequence). The CDR3 here is CASSVTSGGWSYEQYF. The CDR3 nucleotides read TGTGCCAGCAGCGTGACTAGCGGGGGGTGGTCCTACGAGCAGTACTTC.

J is TRBJ1-6 and V is TRBV6-5; D ambiguous. CDR1 is MNHEY and CDR2 is SVGAGI in the germline V gene. The CDR3 spans 16 residues. Trimming stripped 0 bases from V and 0 bases from J, with 6 bases between. The chain's CDR3 is CASSYSPGSYNSPLHF. Here the CDR3 DNA reads TGTGCCAGCAGTTACTCCCCGGGCTCCTATAATTCACCCCTCCACTTT.

This chain uses TRBV11-2 with TRBJ2-4, with 10 bases that match TRBD1. From germline, CDR1 is SGHAT and CDR2 FQNNGV. Trimming at V came to 1 base and at J to 4 bases, leaving 4 bases not matched to a gene. The CDR3 covers 16 residues. Here the CDR3 reads CASSLVRGQGKNIQYF. In DNA form, the CDR3 reads TGTGCCAGCAGCTTAGTGCGGGGACAGGGGAAAAACATTCAGTACTTC.

This clone was found once. The junction shows a germline mismatch at one end, possibly a read error. The chain recombines TRBV4-3 with TRBJ2-5; the match to TRBD2 covers 10 bases. The tail of the sequence fits TRBJ2-7 better, so the J call may be wrong. The CDR3 consists of 16 residues. Germline V gives CDR1 LGHNA, CDR2 YSLEER. CDR3 DNA sequence: TGCGCCAGCAACCAAGGGTTAGGGACTAGCGTGTACGAGCAGTACTTC. Protein sequence: CASNQGLGTSVYEQYF.

The chain recombines TRBV5-8 with TRBJ2-1, with D perhaps matching TRBD2 (6 bases). CDR3 length equals 14 residues. Germline CDR1 is SGHTS and CDR2 is YDEGEE. The V end lost 6 bases, the J end lost 1 base, and 11 bases lay between the germline ends. The CDR3 loop is CASTGGLSYNEQFF. Here the CDR3 DNA reads TGTGCCAGCACCGGAGGGCTATCCTACAATGAGCAGTTCTTC.

The chain recombines TRBV7-2 with TRBJ1-1, with TRBD1 matching 8 bases. V was clipped by 1 base and J by 11 bases; unmatched bases: 6. The CDR3 is made up of 13 amino acids. The germline gives CDR1 SGHTA, CDR2 FQGNSA. The CDR3: CASSLGDRLRAFF. The CDR3 DNA reads as TGTGCCAGCAGCTTAGGGGACAGGCTGAGGGCTTTCTTT.

The V gene is TRBV7-2, the J gene TRBJ2-1, with no clear D. V dropped 3 bases and J dropped 0 bases, with 9 bases sitting between them. This CDR3 has 15 amino acids. Germline V CDR1 and CDR2: SGHTA, FQGNSA. CDR3 residues: CASSLTTASYNEQFF. DNA of the CDR3: TGTGCCAGCAGCTTGACAACGGCCTCCTACAATGAGCAGTTCTTC.

V usage is TRBV5-1 and J usage is TRBJ1-1, with 8 bases matching TRBD1. This CDR3 is built from 19 residues. Trimming took 2 bases from V and 5 from J; bases not matched to a gene: 20. The germline CDR1 and CDR2 sequences are SGHRS and YFSETQ. The CDR3 protein is CASSLQPNLQYTGGTEAFF. CDR3 bases: TGCGCCAGCAGCTTACAACCAAACTTACAATACACAGGGGGAACTGAAGCTTTCTTT.

A single count supports this clone. The chain joins TRBV7-2 to TRBJ1-6, with D unresolved. V lost 1 base and J 10 bases, leaving 14 bases between the germline ends. Germline V gene lookup returns CDR1 SGHTA and CDR2 FQGNSA. The CDR3 spans 15 residues. The CDR3 region is CASSLGGGFGSPLHF. In DNA, the CDR3 is TGTGCCAGCAGCTTAGGTGGAGGGTTTGGGTCACCCCTCCACTTT.

The chain uses TRBV4-3 and TRBJ1-1, with a possible D match to TRBD1 (6 bases). Germline values: CDR1 LGHNA, CDR2 YSLEER. V lost 4 bases and J 1 base, leaving 7 bases between the germline ends. The CDR3 is 13 residues long. CDR3 DNA: TGCGCCAGCAGCCGGACAGCGAACACTGAAGCTTTCTTT. Its protein product is CASSRTANTEAFF.

The chain employs TRBV28 and TRBJ2-1; 9 bases are a match to TRBD2. Per germline, CDR1 MDHEN and CDR2 SYDVKM. The CDR3 is 15 residues long. V was pared by 5 bases and J by 8 bases, with 10 bases of the junction left unmatched. CDR3 coding DNA: TGTGCCAGCAGTCCGAGCGGGGGGCATATCGATGAGCAGTTCTTC. The encoded protein is CASSPSGGHIDEQFF.

This clone was counted a single time. The chain is built from TRBV7-6 and TRBJ2-2, with D maybe TRBD2 (7 bases). CDR1 and CDR2 from the germline V gene are SGHVS and FNYEAQ. This CDR3 is 17 amino acids long. The germline V and J ends were trimmed by 2 bases and 2 bases, with 15 bases remaining between them. CDR3 region: CASSLFMGGANTGELFF. CDR3 nucleotides: TGTGCCAGCAGCTTATTCATGGGGGGGGCTAACACCGGGGAGCTGTTTTTT.

The chain is built from TRBV25-1 and TRBJ1-2, with a possible D match to TRBD1 (6 bases). V was cut by 6 bases and J by 3 bases, with 17 bases left in between. The germline gives CDR1 MGHDK, CDR2 SYGVNS. The CDR3 has 15 residues. The CDR3 region is CASSPTGPDYYGYTF. The CDR3 DNA reads TGTGCCAGCAGCCCGACAGGCCCTGACTACTATGGCTACACCTTC.

Only a few counts were recorded for this clone. The chain recombines TRBV10-2 with TRBJ2-1; 8 bases are shared with TRBD2. Germline trimming cut 6 bases from V and 7 bases from J; bases unmatched to any gene: 17. The CDR3 sequence is 17 residues long. Germline CDR1 is WSHSY and CDR2 is SAAADI. The CDR3 spells CASSRTPGTRGGNEQFF. Written as DNA, the CDR3 is TGCGCCAGCAGCCGCACCCCGGGGACTAGGGGTGGGAATGAGCAGTTCTTC.

This clone occurred once. This chain connects TRBV6-5 to TRBJ1-1; D not certain. The CDR3 is 14 amino acids. Germline CDR1 reads MNHEY; CDR2 reads SVGAGI. V was trimmed by 5 bases and J by 6 bases, leaving 16 bases between them. CDR3 sequence reads: CASSPRLAQAEAFF. The CDR3 nucleotides read TGTGCCAGCAGTCCCCGCCTAGCTCAGGCTGAAGCTTTCTTT.

V usage is TRBV10-3 and J usage is TRBJ2-7, with 8 bases lining up with TRBD2. V was clipped by 3 bases and J by 6 bases; unmatched bases: 13. From germline, CDR1 is ENHRY and CDR2 SYGVKD. There are 16 residues in the CDR3. The CDR3 reads CAISDQEGLGMGEQYF. CDR3 in DNA: TGTGCCATCAGTGACCAGGAGGGACTAGGCATGGGCGAGCAGTACTTC.

The chain has TRBV9 and TRBJ2-1, with a possible D match to TRBD2 (7 bases). The CDR3 runs to 16 residues. Trimming shortened V by 2 bases and J by 2 bases, and 14 bases separated the two germline ends. Looked up from germline, CDR1 is SGDLS and CDR2 is YYNGEE. The CDR3 nucleotides read TGTGCCAGCAGCGTCGAGGGGGGGAGAGCCTACAATGAGCAGTTCTTC. It codes for CASSVEGGRAYNEQFF.

The gene calls are TRBV9 and TRBJ1-2; TRBD1 is a possible D gene (6 bases). The CDR3 has 13 residues. The germline gives CDR1 SGDLS, CDR2 YYNGEE. The V gene lost 3 bases and the J gene lost 3 bases, with 9 bases spanning the gap. CDR3 nucleotides: TGTGCCAGCAGCGCGGACAGATACTATGGCTACACCTTC. Translating gives CASSADRYYGYTF. Full variable domain (outside the CDR3, taken from reference TRBV9 and TRBJ1-2): DSGVTQTPKHLITATGQRVTLRCSPRSGDLSVYWYQQSLDQGLQFLIQYYNGEERAKGNILERFSAQQFPDLHSELNLSSLELGDSALYFCASSADRYYGYTFGSGTRLTVV.

Only one count was recorded for this clone. This sequence joins TRBV30 and TRBJ1-4; TRBD1 is a possible D gene (6 bases). This CDR3 has 14 residues. The V and J ends lost 6 bases and 6 bases respectively, with 17 bases between them. CDR1 and CDR2 (germline): GTSNPN, SVGIG (reference sequence). This chain's CDR3 is CACKGRGPDEKLFF. CDR3 coding DNA: TGTGCCTGCAAGGGCAGGGGCCCTGATGAAAAACTGTTTTTT.

The chain couples TRBV7-2 to TRBJ1-4; 8 bases map to TRBD1. V shed 6 bases and J 10 bases; nucleotides not matched to a gene: 19. The CDR3 is made up of 17 amino acids. CDR1 and CDR2 from the germline V gene are SGHTA and FQGNSA. Here the CDR3 reads CASRLNQGAGGSGKLFF. For the CDR3, the DNA is TGTGCCAGCAGGCTAAATCAGGGGGCGGGCGGATCAGGAAAACTGTTTTTT.

The chain carries TRBV7-9 and TRBJ2-7, with D perhaps TRBD1 (5 bases). V gave up 4 bases and J gave up 0 bases, with 10 bases separating them. The V gene's germline CDR1 is SEHNR and CDR2 FQNEAQ (reference sequence). The CDR3 is made up of 14 amino acids. CDR3 coding DNA: TGTGCCAGCAGCTCGGACCAGGGCTCCTACGAGCAGTACTTC. It specifies CASSSDQGSYEQYF.

Turning to this clone: Additional DNA sequences in this sample encode the identical CDR3. The gene calls are TRBV6-1 and TRBJ1-5; the D is unclear. Trimming removed 2 bases at V and 4 bases at J, with 6 bases between. This CDR3 region has 13 residues. The V gene's germline CDR1 is MNHNS and CDR2 SASEGT. The CDR3: CASSERENQPQHF. The DNA for the CDR3 is TGTGCCAGCAGTGAACGGGAGAATCAGCCCCAGCATTTT.

The rearrangement links TRBV28 to TRBJ2-3; D unclear. V lost 2 bases and J 4 bases, leaving 10 bases between the germline ends. CDR1 is MDHEN and CDR2 is SYDVKM in the germline V gene. This CDR3 contains 14 residues. The CDR3 sequence is CASSLTNPPDTQYF. The CDR3 nucleotides are TGTGCCAGCAGTTTAACTAACCCCCCAGATACGCAGTATTTT.

As DNA, the CDR3 is TGCGCCAGCAGCCAGGCATCCCTGGGCAGAGCCAAAAACATTCAGTACTTC. Its protein product is CASSQASLGRAKNIQYF. The chain is built from TRBV4-1 and TRBJ2-4; D is uncertain. The CDR3 extends over 17 amino acids. CDR1 MGHRA and CDR2 YSYEKL come from the germline V gene. Trimming removed 3 bases from V and 0 bases from J, with 15 bases in between.

This clone was picked up one time. The rearrangement uses TRBV28 and TRBJ2-1, with unresolved D. Germline V lookup: CDR1 MDHEN, CDR2 SYDVKM. The CDR3 spans 15 residues. The germline V and J ends were trimmed by 4 bases and 2 bases, with 12 bases remaining between them. The DNA for the CDR3 is TGTGCCAGCAGTTCCTACTTAGCTCCCTACAATGAGCAGTTCTTC. This sequence encodes CASSSYLAPYNEQFF.

This clone is a singleton in its sample. CDR3 sequence: CASSDGWSSYNEQFF. For the CDR3, the DNA is TGCGCCAGCAGCGATGGGTGGAGCTCCTACAATGAGCAGTTCTTC. The chain is built from TRBV5-1 and TRBJ2-1; D gene ambiguous. The CDR3 is 15 residues long. CDR1 and CDR2 from the germline V gene are SGHRS and YFSETQ. V was cut by 4 bases and J by 0 bases, with 11 bases left in between.

The chain uses TRBV27 and TRBJ2-3; D is perhaps TRBD2 (5 bases). Trimming stripped 6 bases from V and 5 bases from J, with 9 bases between. Per the germline V gene, CDR1 is MNHEY and CDR2 is SMNVEV (reference sequence). The CDR3 length is 12 residues. The DNA of the CDR3 is TGTGCCAGCAGCAGAGGAGGAGATACGCAGTATTTT. This codes for CASSRGGDTQYF.